A selection of T cell receptor beta chains follows, all from one sample in a study of shared clonotypes between healthy human individuals. Produced via immunoSEQ multiplex PCR; TCRdb's table is partial and in-frame only. The repertoire has 2 million to 2.5 million clones, 95% of them found once; the top ten carry about 0.13%. Material for sequencing was naive CD4+ T cells sorted from blood. These receptors were collected from a man between 18 and 29 years old in good health. CDR3s include the opening cysteine and the closing phenylalanine or tryptophan.

v_call: TRBV5-5; cdr3_aa: CASRVTGDLSYEQYF
v_call: TRBV30; cdr3_aa: CAWSPGVRQETQYF
v_call: TRBV29-1; cdr3_aa: CSVARISQETQYF
v_call: TRBV5-4; cdr3_aa: CASSPGLLSTNEKLFF
v_call: TRBV7-2; cdr3_aa: CASSLDSTPGEQYF
v_call: TRBV2; cdr3_aa: CASSERGQGDQPQHF
v_call: TRBV19; cdr3_aa: CASSKPGPYYEQYF
v_call: TRBV5-1; cdr3_aa: CASSQGTSTTYEQYF
v_call: TRBV19; cdr3_aa: CASTVTPGAGGTDTQYF
v_call: TRBV7-9; cdr3_aa: CASSLGQNTNYGYTF
v_call: TRBV7-2; cdr3_aa: CASSIRKGKRADDYEQYF
v_call: TRBV5-1; cdr3_aa: CASSGGSYEQYF
v_call: TRBV9; cdr3_aa: CASSDTDGLQETQYF
v_call: TRBV5-6; cdr3_aa: CASSLAPGPTGYEQYF
v_call: TRBV27; cdr3_aa: CASSFRSQGWYGYTF
v_call: TRBV2; cdr3_aa: CASISAGARTDTQYF
v_call: TRBV7-2; cdr3_aa: CASSPPAGGPKNIQYF
v_call: TRBV9; cdr3_aa: CASSVRKQGDEQYF
v_call: TRBV9; cdr3_aa: CASSAGQAVGTGELFF
v_call: TRBV5-1; cdr3_aa: CASSAEGDRNSPLHF
v_call: TRBV6-5; cdr3_aa: CASRSTAIPTETQYF
v_call: TRBV13; cdr3_aa: CASSLKISYSGNTIYF
v_call: TRBV6-6; cdr3_aa: CATQDRLANYGYTF